The source of this TCR beta chain is a study of human T cells and chemical hapten exposure. Study at large: Largely, small differences in pooled library volume made per-sample TCR yields vary. Study-level points and caveats: The number of TCRs above 1 in 1000 frequency did not change after DPC sensitization.

The germline V and J ends were trimmed by 6 bases and 3 bases, with 14 bases remaining between them. Germline V gene sequence: CDR1 SQVTM, CDR2 ANQGSEA. The CDR3 runs 13 residues. During construction of the library, unique molecular identifiers were attached to individual cDNA molecules for quantitative, reproducible TCR counting. Authors' data handling: A per-sample median of roughly 96,000 TCRs was observed, with a range of roughly 20,000 to 750,000. TCRdb re-called the 5' RACE reads with MiXCR, one entry per CDR3 protein. TCRdb, not the original authors, processed these V and J calls. Here the sample spans about 81,000 distinct CDR3 sequences, less than 9.5% being singletons. A note on this clonotype: The antigen remains undetermined.

RNA extraction used unfractionated whole blood as the source of total RNA. The clonotype comes from a male donor in good health. The V and J genes are TRBV29-1 and TRBJ1-1; no definite D call. CDR3 coding DNA: TGCAGCGTCGACGCCTACGGGGACACTGAAGCTTTCTTT. Encoded protein: CSVDAYGDTEAFF.